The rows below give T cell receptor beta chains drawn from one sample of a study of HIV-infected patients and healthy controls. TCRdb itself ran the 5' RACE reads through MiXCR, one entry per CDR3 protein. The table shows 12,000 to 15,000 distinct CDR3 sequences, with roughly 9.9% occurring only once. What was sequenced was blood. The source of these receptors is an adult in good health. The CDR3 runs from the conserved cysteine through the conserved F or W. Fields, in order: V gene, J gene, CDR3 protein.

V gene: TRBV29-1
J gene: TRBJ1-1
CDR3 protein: CSVLKNTEAFF

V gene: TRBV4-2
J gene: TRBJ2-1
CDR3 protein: CASSQASLEDEQFF

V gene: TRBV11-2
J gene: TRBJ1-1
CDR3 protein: CASSSRTGNTEAFF

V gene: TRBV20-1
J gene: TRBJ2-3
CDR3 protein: CSARARLMADTQYF

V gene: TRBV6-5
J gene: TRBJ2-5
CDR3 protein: CASSYYGTSKSETQYF

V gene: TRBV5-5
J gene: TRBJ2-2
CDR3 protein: CASSFNTGELFF

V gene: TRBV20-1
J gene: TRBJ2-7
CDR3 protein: CSASLSAGVEQYF

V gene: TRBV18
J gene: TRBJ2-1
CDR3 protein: CASSLPGINNEQFF

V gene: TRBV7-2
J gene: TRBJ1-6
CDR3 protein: CASSLDRSSYNSPLHF

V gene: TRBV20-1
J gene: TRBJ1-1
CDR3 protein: CSARDLEGEAEAFF

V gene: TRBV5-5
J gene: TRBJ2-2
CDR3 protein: CASSLGQSTGELFF

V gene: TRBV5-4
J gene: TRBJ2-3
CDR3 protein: CASRTSGGPGSTDTQYF

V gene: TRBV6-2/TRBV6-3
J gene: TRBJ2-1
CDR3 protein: CASSMSGDYNEQFF

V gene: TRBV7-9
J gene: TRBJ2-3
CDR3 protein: CASSGGFTDTQYF

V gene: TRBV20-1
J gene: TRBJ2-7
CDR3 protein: CSAAIPAGAYEQYF

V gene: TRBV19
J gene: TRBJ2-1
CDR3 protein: CASSSSAAHSYNEQFF

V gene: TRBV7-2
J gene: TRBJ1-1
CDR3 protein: CASSLSMGVNTEAFF

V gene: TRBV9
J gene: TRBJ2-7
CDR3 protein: CASSPQGAYEQYF

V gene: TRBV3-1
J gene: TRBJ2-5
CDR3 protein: CASSQAVGTQYF

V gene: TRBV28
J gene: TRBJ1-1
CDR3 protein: CASTPRLNTEAFF

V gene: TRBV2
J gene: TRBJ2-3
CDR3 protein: CASSVKRSDTQYF

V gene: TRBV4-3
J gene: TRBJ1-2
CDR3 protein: CASSQEVTQDYGYTF

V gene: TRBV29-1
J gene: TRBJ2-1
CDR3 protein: CSVAERWGNEQFF

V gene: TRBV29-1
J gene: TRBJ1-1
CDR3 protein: CSAAQGEGTEAFF

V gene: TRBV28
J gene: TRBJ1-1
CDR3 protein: CASSFELNTEAFF

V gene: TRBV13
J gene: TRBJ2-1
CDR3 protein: CASSSGLTNEQFF

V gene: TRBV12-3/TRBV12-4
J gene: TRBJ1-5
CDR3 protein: CASSLTGLGGDQPQHF

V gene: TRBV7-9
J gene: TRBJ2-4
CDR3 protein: CASSLRGVIAKNIQYF

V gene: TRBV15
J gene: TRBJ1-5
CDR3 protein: CATSREQRVYQPQHF

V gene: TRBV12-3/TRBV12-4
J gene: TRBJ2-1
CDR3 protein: CASFRDSIYNEQFF

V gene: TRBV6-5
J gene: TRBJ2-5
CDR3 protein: CASSSGARRMETQYF

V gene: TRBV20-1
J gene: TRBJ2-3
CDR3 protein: CSARNDGLDTDTQYF

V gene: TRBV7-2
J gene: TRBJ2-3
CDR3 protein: CASSFQTDTQYF

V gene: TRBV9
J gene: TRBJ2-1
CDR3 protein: CASSVAGAGGQRNEQFF

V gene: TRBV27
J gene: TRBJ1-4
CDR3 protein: CASSFTSGNEKLFF

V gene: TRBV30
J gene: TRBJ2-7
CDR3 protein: CAWSALGGGTSYEQYF

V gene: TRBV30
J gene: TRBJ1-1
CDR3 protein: CAWNSRTEAFF

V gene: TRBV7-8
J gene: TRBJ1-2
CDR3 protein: CASSQVGGLANYGYTF

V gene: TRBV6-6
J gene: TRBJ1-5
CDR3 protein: CASSYERTGINQPQHF

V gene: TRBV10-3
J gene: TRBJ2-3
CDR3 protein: CATTEQAGAITDTQYF

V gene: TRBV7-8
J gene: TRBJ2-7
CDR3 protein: CASSPGPIYEQYF

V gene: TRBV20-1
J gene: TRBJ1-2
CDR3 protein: CSASSPDRRYGYTF

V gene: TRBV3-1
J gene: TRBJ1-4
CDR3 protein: CASSRGQGTTNEKLFF

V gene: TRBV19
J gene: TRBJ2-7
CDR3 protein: CASSIGTYEQYF

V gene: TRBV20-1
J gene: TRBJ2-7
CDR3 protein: CSARRGQTLYEQYF

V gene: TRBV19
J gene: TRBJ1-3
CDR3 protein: CASSTPTGSRSGNTIYF

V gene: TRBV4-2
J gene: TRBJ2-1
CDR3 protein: CASRLAGGSYNEQFF

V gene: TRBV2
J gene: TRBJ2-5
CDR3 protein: CASSVVEGDSQETQYF

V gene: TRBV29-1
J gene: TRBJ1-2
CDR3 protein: CSVDRVFGYGYTF

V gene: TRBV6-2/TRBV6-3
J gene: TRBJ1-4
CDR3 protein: CASSYQGRGEKLFF